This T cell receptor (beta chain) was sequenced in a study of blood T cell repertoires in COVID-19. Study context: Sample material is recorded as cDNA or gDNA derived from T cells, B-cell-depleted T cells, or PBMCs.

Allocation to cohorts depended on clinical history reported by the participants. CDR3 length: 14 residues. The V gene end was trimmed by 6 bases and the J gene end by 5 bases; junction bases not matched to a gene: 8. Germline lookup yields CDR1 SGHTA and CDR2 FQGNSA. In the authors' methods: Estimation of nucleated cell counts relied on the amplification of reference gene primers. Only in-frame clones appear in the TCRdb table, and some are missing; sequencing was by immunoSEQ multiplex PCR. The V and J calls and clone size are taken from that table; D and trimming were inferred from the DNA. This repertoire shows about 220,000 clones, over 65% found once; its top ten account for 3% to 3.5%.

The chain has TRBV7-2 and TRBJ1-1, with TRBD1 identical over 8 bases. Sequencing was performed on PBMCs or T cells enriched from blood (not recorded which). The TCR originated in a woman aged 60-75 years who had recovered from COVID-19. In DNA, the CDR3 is TGTGCCAGCAGTTTCGGACAGGGAGGGACTGAAGCTTTCTTT. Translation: CASSFGQGGTEAFF. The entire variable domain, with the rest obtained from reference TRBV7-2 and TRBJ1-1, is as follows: GAGVSQSPSNKVTEKGKDVELRCDPISGHTALYWYRQSLGQGLEFLIYFQGNSAPDKSGLPSDRFSAERTGGSVSTLTIQRTQQEDSAVYLCASSFGQGGTEAFFGQGTRLTVV.